The clone carrying this T cell receptor (beta chain) was observed at least ten times. Its specificity is not known. TCRdb re-called the multiplex PCR reads through MiXCR, storing one row per CDR3 protein. This table holds 200,000 to 250,000 distinct CDR3 sequences, 30% to 35% found once. The CDR3 has 16 amino acids. V was clipped by 5 bases and J by 3 bases, with 18 bases between them. Germline-derived CDR1 and CDR2 are SGHAT and FQNNGV. The data belong to a study of breast tumors, draining lymph nodes, adjacent tissues. Study-level results: Most tumor T cells seemingly derive from lymph node, then expand in tumor. Tumor TCR diversity was below lymph nodes but above nontumor tissue. That most tumor T cells come from lymph nodes remained unproven.

Breast cancer patients provided tissue from their axillary draining lymph nodes. The clonotype was recovered from a female donor with breast cancer. Some clones in this sample may be carry-over from other donors' samples. The sequencing sample was made of axillary lymph node tissue. This chain connects TRBV11-2 to TRBJ2-3; D remains unclear. The CDR3 reads CASSPGGVSRTDTQYF. The CDR3 DNA reads as TGTGCCAGCAGCCCAGGTGGGGTTTCAAGGACAGATACGCAGTATTTT.